This T cell receptor beta chain comes out of a study of CD8+ T cells in alopecia areata. Study-level information: It was approximately 6-11-week-old female C3H/HeJ mice that received skin from 6-12-month-old C3H/HeJ graft donors with spontaneous alopecia.

Researchers sorted pooled cutaneous lymph node cells on the basis of CD4, CD8alpha, NKG2D, NKG2ACE and other markers. Turning to this clone: Its target is unknown. The gene names here belong to mouse. The read ends 4 residues shy of where the CDR3 ends; the end is completed using the germline J gene.

This CDR3 has 15 amino acids. V dropped 5 bases and J dropped 6; count of bases not matched to a gene: 6. Germline CDR1 is FNHDT and CDR2 is SITEND (reference sequence). Study-wide points: Scalp sample data also include resident alphabeta T cells from normal skin. Clonality was higher in lesional than normal scalp, especially in alopecia totalis/universalis. Whereas mice showed it more clearly, TCR sharing across patients was murkier, possibly because of HLA.

cDNA reverse transcribed from extracted RNA served as the sequencing template. Assay used: immunoSEQ multiplex PCR; TCRdb lists only in-frame clones, some missing. The specimen gives about 300,000 clones without singletons; the ten biggest hold 1.2%. The chain links TRBV19 to TRBJ2-1; 12 bases line up with TRBD2. This TCR was sampled from a C3H/HeJ mouse with alopecia areata. The MHC haplotype of the strain is H2-k. The sample consisted of CD4+ T cells sorted from a lymph node. The CDR3 reads CASSRLGGLVAEQFF. The DNA read from the CDR3 is TGTGCCAGCAGCAGACTGGGGGGGCTGGTTGCT.